The 14 T cell receptor beta chains in this list originate from one sample, sequenced in a study of shared clonotypes between healthy human individuals. Profiling relied on immunoSEQ multiplex PCR, and the TCRdb table lists in-frame clones only, not all of them. The profile shows around 2,100,000 clones, roughly 95% of them singletons. The naive CD8 population came from CD45RO-negative cells selected for CCR7, without terminally differentiated effector memory CD45RA+ cells. Specimen: naive CD8+ T cells sorted from blood. Receptors were obtained from a man between 18 and 29 years old in good health.

CDR3 sequence: CATSRDSTGDYEQYF. The CDR3 DNA reads TGTGCCACCAGCAGAGATTCGACAGGGGACTACGAGCAGTACTTC. V and J are TRBV15 and TRBJ2-7, with 8 nucleotides matching TRBD1. V gave up 0 bases and J gave up 3 bases; unmatched junction bases: 4. The CDR3 is 15 residues long. CDR1 LNHNV and CDR2 YYDKDF come from the germline V gene (reference sequence).

Concerning this clone: The same CDR3 also results from other DNA sequences found in this sample. V and J are TRBV6-5 and TRBJ1-1; the D gene is possibly TRBD1 (6 bases). V was trimmed by 0 bases and J by 4 bases, leaving 9 bases between them. The CDR3 has 14 residues. Germline CDR1 is MNHEY and CDR2 is SVGAGI. Written as DNA, the CDR3 is TGTGCCAGCAGTTACTCGGGAGGGGGCACTGAAGCTTTCTTT. Translation: CASSYSGGGTEAFF.

V usage is TRBV4-3 and J usage is TRBJ2-2; D remains unclear. The germline V gene encodes CDR1 LGHNA and CDR2 YSLEER. CDR3 length: 14 residues. The V end was cut by 0 bases, the J end by 4 bases, with 6 bases between. The CDR3 here is CASSQDRPTGELFF. The CDR3 DNA is TGCGCCAGCAGCCAAGACAGGCCCACCGGGGAGCTGTTTTTT.

The chain combines TRBV18 with TRBJ2-5, with 7 positions matching TRBD2. The V segment lost 3 bases and the J segment 2 bases; nucleotides outside the gene matches: 6. Germline assignment: CDR1 KGHSH and CDR2 LQKENI. The CDR3 length is 15 residues. CDR3: CASSPLTGGQETQYF. CDR3 in DNA: TGTGCCAGCTCACCGCTCACGGGGGGACAAGAGACCCAGTACTTC.

V and J are TRBV11-2 and TRBJ2-7; maybe TRBD1 (6 bases). From germline, CDR1 is SGHAT and CDR2 FQNNGV. This CDR3 contains 11 residues. V gave up 10 bases and J gave up 7 bases, with 14 bases separating them. The CDR3 loop is CAISGGWEQYF. CDR3 nucleotides: TGTGCCATAAGTGGGGGCTGGGAGCAGTACTTC.

The chain joins TRBV6-6 to TRBJ2-1; the D gene is possibly TRBD2 (5 bases). The CDR3 spans 11 residues. The ends were cut back, 5 bases at V and 8 bases at J, with 7 bases in the middle. Germline V gives CDR1 MNHNY, CDR2 SVGAGI (reference sequence). The CDR3 protein is CASSPGDEQFF. The CDR3 nucleotides read TGTGCCAGCAGTCCCGGGGATGAGCAGTTCTTC.

Comments on this clone: This CDR3 is also generated by other DNA sequences in the sample. The V call is TRBV11-1, the J call TRBJ1-1, with unresolved D. Germline-derived CDR1 and CDR2 are SGHAT and FQDESV (reference sequence). The germline V and J ends were trimmed by 3 bases and 5 bases, with 10 bases remaining between them. This CDR3 is built from 13 residues. CDR3 DNA sequence: TGTGCCAGCAGCTTCTCCGGGCATACTGAAGCTTTCTTT. Amino acid sequence: CASSFSGHTEAFF. The entire variable domain, with the rest obtained from reference TRBV11-1 and TRBJ1-1, is as follows: EAEVAQSPRYKITEKSQAVAFWCDPISGHATLYWYRQILGQGPELLVQFQDESVVDDSQLPKDRFSAERLKGVDSTLKIQPAELGDSAMYLCASSFSGHTEAFFGQGTRLTVV.

The chain couples TRBV15 to TRBJ1-3; D is uncertain. Trimming removed 2 bases at V and 0 bases at J, with 20 bases between. Germline CDR1 reads LNHNV; CDR2 reads YYDKDF (reference sequence). This CDR3 is 19 amino acids long. CDR3 nucleotides: TGTGCCACCAGCAGATCATACACTGGCGGCACAAGCTCTGGAAACACCATATATTTT. This codes for CATSRSYTGGTSSGNTIYF.

Written as DNA, the CDR3 is TGTGCCAGCAGCTTAGTTGGGGAGGGCCAAGAGACCCAGTACTTC. This gives the protein CASSLVGEGQETQYF. V usage is TRBV5-4 and J usage is TRBJ2-5; 7 bases are shared with TRBD2. The CDR3 has 15 amino acids. In germline, CDR1 is SGHNT, CDR2 YYREEE (reference sequence). V was clipped by 2 bases and J by 1 base; unmatched bases: 5. Full variable domain (missing parts from reference TRBV5-4 and TRBJ2-5): ETGVTQSPTHLIKTRGQQVTLRCSSQSGHNTVSWYQQALGQGPQFIFQYYREEENGRGNFPPRFSGLQFPNYSSELNVNALELDDSALYLCASSLVGEGQETQYFGPGTRLLVL.

The chain joins TRBV10-1 to TRBJ2-7, with a weak D call TRBD2 (6 bases). Trimming cost V 4 bases and J 6 bases, with 19 bases left between them. CDR1 is WNHNN, CDR2 SYGVQD, per germline (reference sequence). The CDR3 loop spans 15 amino acids. The CDR3 spells CASSALAGPGGEQYF. The CDR3 region has the DNA TGCGCCAGCAGTGCCCTGGCGGGGCCTGGTGGCGAGCAGTACTTC.

This chain uses TRBV6-5 with TRBJ2-1; 9 positions match TRBD1. J was trimmed by 9 bases and V by 2 bases; bases with no gene match: 8. Germline lookup yields CDR1 MNHEY and CDR2 SVGAGI. This CDR3 is built from 15 residues. The CDR3 is CASSYAAWTGVEQFF. The CDR3 DNA sequence: TGTGCCAGCAGTTACGCGGCCTGGACAGGGGTTGAGCAGTTCTTC.

This chain joins TRBV5-6 and TRBJ2-7, with a tentative D call TRBD2 (6 bases). Trimming stripped 9 bases from V and 7 bases from J, with 17 bases between. The CDR3 has 12 amino acids. Germline-derived CDR1 and CDR2 are SGHDT and YYEEEE. The CDR3 sequence: CATGLLLGEQYF. Written as DNA, the CDR3 is TGTGCCACGGGACTTTTATTGGGGGAGCAGTACTTC.

The genes are TRBV6-5 and TRBJ2-7; 7 nucleotides line up with TRBD2. This CDR3 contains 16 residues. Per the germline V gene, CDR1 is MNHEY and CDR2 is SVGAGI. Trimming cost V 0 bases and J 2 bases; bases outside gene matches: 7. The CDR3 coding sequence is TGTGCCAGCAGTTACTCAGCGGGAAGAGTGCCCTACGAGCAGTACTTC. Translation gives CASSYSAGRVPYEQYF.

This sequence joins TRBV5-6 and TRBJ1-5; no clear D. The CDR3 length is 15 residues. CDR1 SGHDT and CDR2 YYEEEE come from the germline V gene. Trimming left V 6 bases short and J 3 bases short, with 16 bases between. CDR3 nucleotide sequence: TGTGCCAGCACCTCCGGGGTCGGAGCCAATCAGCCCCAGCATTTT. Translating gives CASTSGVGANQPQHF. The entire variable domain, with the rest obtained from reference TRBV5-6 and TRBJ1-5, is as follows: DAGVTQSPTHLIKTRGQQVTLRCSPKSGHDTVSWYQQALGQGPQFIFQYYEEEERQRGNFPDRFSGHQFPNYSSELNVNALLLGDSALYLCASTSGVGANQPQHFGDGTRLSIL.